These T cell receptor beta chains were read from a single sample in a study of T cell responses to AZD1222 COVID-19 vaccine. Profiled with immunoSEQ multiplex PCR; TCRdb holds only in-frame clones, not every one. The table lists 80,000 or so clones, about 90% of them singletons. Material: peripheral blood, obtained on day 0 of AZD1222 vaccination. These TCRs come from an adult in good health. Each CDR3 is given with its conserved first and last residue. The order of the fields is J gene, V gene, clone size, D gene, CDR3 DNA, CDR3 protein. D genes are given only for firm matches. Only part of the rows carry a size: once, few, many, or a class if the clone is expanded.

>TRBJ2-7|TRBV29-1|.|.
TGCAGCGTTGAAGTGGCGCGGAGCTCCTACGAGCAGTACTTC
CSVEVARSSYEQYF
>TRBJ1-1|TRBV12-3/TRBV12-4|.|.
TGTGCCAGCAGTTTGGACAGCACTGAAGCTTTCTTT
CASSLDSTEAFF
>TRBJ1-2|TRBV5-6|.|.
TGTGCCAGCAGCTTAATGCCGGGGGGGTCTAACTATGGCTACACCTTC
CASSLMPGGSNYGYTF
>TRBJ2-3|TRBV3-1/TRBV3-2|.|TRBD2
TGTGCCAGCAGCCAAGTGCCCGGCTCAGCGGGAGGGCCGGTAAATACGCAGTATTTT
CASSQVPGSAGGPVNTQYF
>TRBJ2-3|TRBV2|.|.
TGTGCCAGCAGTGAACAGGGAGCAGGAGATACGCAGTATTTT
CASSEQGAGDTQYF
>TRBJ1-5|TRBV2|.|.
TGTGCCAGCGGGAGCAGTAATAGCAATCAGCCCCAGCATTTT
CASGSSNSNQPQHF
>TRBJ2-7|TRBV18|.|.
TGTGCCAGCTCACCACTGGGGGCCCAGGGCGAGCAGTACTTC
CASSPLGAQGEQYF
>TRBJ1-6|TRBV2|.|.
TGTGCCAGCAGTGGGGATGGGCTAGGTAATTCACCCCTCCACTTT
CASSGDGLGNSPLHF
>TRBJ2-7|TRBV6-5|.|.
TGTGCCAGCAGAGATATAGTCTACGAGCAGTACTTC
CASRDIVYEQYF
>TRBJ2-7|TRBV4-1|few|.
TGCGCCAGCAGCCACTCTCCGCGGCCCGGGGGTGCCTCCTACGAGCAGTACTTC
CASSHSPRPGGASYEQYF
>TRBJ2-2|TRBV7-9|.|TRBD1
TGTGCCAGCAGCTTAACAGGGGTGGTCACCGGGGAGCTGTTTTTT
CASSLTGVVTGELFF
>TRBJ2-6|TRBV25-1|.|.
TGTGCCAGCAGCTCCCAGGGGAGCGGGGCCAACGTCCTGACTTTC
CASSSQGSGANVLTF
>TRBJ1-1|TRBV6-4|.|TRBD1
TGTGCCAGCAGAGTGGGAGACAGGGTGAGCACTGAAGCTTTCTTT
CASRVGDRVSTEAFF
>TRBJ1-2|TRBV5-5|.|.
TGTGCCAGCAGCTTGGGGGGAACGGCGTCGGCTAACTATGGCTACACCTTC
CASSLGGTASANYGYTF
>TRBJ1-4|TRBV6-5|.|.
TGTGCCAGCAGTTACTCGATTTCGGGGGTAGGAGAAAAACTGTTTTTT
CASSYSISGVGEKLFF
>TRBJ1-1|TRBV6-6|.|TRBD1
TGTGCCAGCACCTCGGACAGGGTGGGCACTGAAGCTTTCTTT
CASTSDRVGTEAFF
>TRBJ1-2|TRBV19|.|.
TGTGCCAGTACTGACAGGACAGTCTATGGCTACACCTTC
CASTDRTVYGYTF